Shown below are 12 T cell receptor beta chains from a single sample sequenced in a study of cytomegalovirus exposure and HLA in healthy donors. The PCR ran on 60 Vbeta and 13 Jbeta primers. Here immunoSEQ multiplex PCR was the method, and the copy in TCRdb shows in-frame clones only, minus some. The table includes approximately 84,000 clones, roughly 73% detected once. The sequenced sample consisted of PBMCs. The receptors originated from a male donor in good health and CMV-seropositive.

The chain is built from TRBV7-6 and TRBJ2-3; 7 nucleotides align to TRBD2. The CDR3 is 15 residues long. V lost 4 bases, J lost 3 bases, and 7 bases stayed unmatched. Germline V gene data show CDR1 as SGHVS and CDR2 as FNYEAQ. CDR3 nucleotide sequence: TGTGCCAGCAGCTCTATAGCGGGTAGAACAGATACGCAGTATTTT. It encodes CASSSIAGRTDTQYF.

The chain links TRBV18 to TRBJ2-1; TRBD1 matches 8 bases. The CDR3 consists of 17 residues. V lost 2 bases and J lost 6; bases outside the gene matches: 12. CDR1 is KGHSH and CDR2 is LQKENI in the germline V gene. The CDR3 loop reads CASSPLHVRGLSNEQFF. CDR3 nucleotides: TGTGCCAGCTCACCATTACACGTCAGGGGGCTGAGCAATGAGCAGTTCTTC. Using reference TRBV18 and TRBJ2-1 for the parts outside the CDR3, the full variable domain is NAGVMQNPRHLVRRRGQEARLRCSPMKGHSHVYWYRQLPEEGLKFMVYLQKENIIDESGMPKERFSAEFPKEGPSILRIQQVVRGDSAAYFCASSPLHVRGLSNEQFFGPGTRLTVL.

The chain uses TRBV27 and TRBJ2-7, with TRBD1 identical over 9 bases. The CDR3 length is 17 residues. CDR1 MNHEY and CDR2 SMNVEV come from the germline V gene (reference sequence). J lost 7 bases, V lost 5 bases, and 18 bases had no gene match. In DNA form, the CDR3 reads TGTGCCAGCAGTCTAATACTCCCGGGACAGGGCCTGGGAGAGCAGTACTTC. Its translation is CASSLILPGQGLGEQYF.

The V and J genes are TRBV6-1 and TRBJ2-7; a weak D match, TRBD1 (5 bases). CDR1 and CDR2 (germline): MNHNS, SASEGT. V lost 1 base to trimming and J lost 0 bases, with 16 bases between them. The CDR3 extends over 17 amino acids. CDR3 DNA: TGTGCCAGCAGTGAAGGGTCTTCAGGGCGGAGCTCCTACGAGCAGTACTTC. Protein product: CASSEGSSGRSSYEQYF.

V and J are TRBV10-2 and TRBJ2-7; TRBD2 aligns across 9 bases. Germline assignment: CDR1 WSHSY and CDR2 SAAADI. The junction had 4 bases not matched to a gene; V was cut back by 1 base and J by 0 bases. This CDR3 has 16 amino acids. CDR3: CASSEWLAGRSYEQYF. The CDR3 bases are TGCGCCAGCAGTGAGTGGCTAGCGGGACGCTCCTACGAGCAGTACTTC.

J is TRBJ2-1 and V is TRBV7-9, with 9 bases aligning to TRBD1. The CDR3 loop spans 11 amino acids. Germline lookup yields CDR1 SEHNR and CDR2 FQNEAQ (reference sequence). Losses at the gene ends were 1 base for V and 16 bases for J; bases not matched to a gene: 2. The CDR3 reads CASSLVTGGFF. The CDR3 coding sequence is TGTGCCAGCAGCTTAGTAACAGGGGGCTTCTTC.

The chain joins TRBV25-1 to TRBJ2-1, with 11 bases aligning to TRBD1. The V segment lost 6 bases and the J segment 4 bases; nucleotides outside the gene matches: 5. This CDR3 is 15 amino acids long. The germline V gene encodes CDR1 MGHDK and CDR2 SYGVNS. Here the CDR3 DNA reads TGTGCCAGCAGCGCCGGGACAGGGGGTTACAATGAGCAGTTCTTC. Translated, it gives CASSAGTGGYNEQFF.

V gene TRBV6-5 combines with J gene TRBJ2-7; the match to TRBD2 covers 9 bases. This CDR3 is built from 16 residues. Germline values: CDR1 MNHEY, CDR2 SVGAGI. Trimming at V came to 4 bases and at J to 4 bases, leaving 11 bases not matched to a gene. CDR3 amino acids: CASSSGLTGLAYEQYF. In nucleotides, the CDR3 is TGTGCCAGCAGTTCGGGACTCACCGGACTAGCGTACGAGCAGTACTTC.

The chain combines TRBV28 with TRBJ2-2; 7 bases are a match to TRBD1. Germline assignment: CDR1 MDHEN and CDR2 SYDVKM. The CDR3 has 15 residues. J gave up 1 base and V 1 base, and 0 bases lay outside the gene matches. CDR3 amino acids: CASSLYRGNTGELFF. CDR3 nucleotide sequence: TGTGCCAGCAGTTTATACAGGGGGAACACCGGGGAGCTGTTTTTT.

This clone was picked up a small number of times. This CDR3 is CASSPGGQNYGYTF. The CDR3 DNA reads TGTGCCAGCAGTCCCGGGGGACAGAACTATGGCTACACCTTC. The chain carries TRBV28 and TRBJ1-2; 7 nucleotides match TRBD1. J gave up 2 bases and V 5 bases, and 5 bases lay outside the gene matches. Germline CDR1 reads MDHEN; CDR2 reads SYDVKM. The CDR3 is made up of 14 amino acids.

A few counts support this clone. V gene TRBV4-2 combines with J gene TRBJ1-2, with D possibly matching TRBD1 (6 bases). Germline lookup yields CDR1 LGHNA and CDR2 YNFKEQ. The CDR3 is 14 amino acids. V lost 5 bases and J 2 bases, leaving 12 bases between the germline ends. The DNA of the CDR3 is TGTGCCAGCAGCTATGGACAGCGAAACTATGGCTACACCTTC. Translating it yields CASSYGQRNYGYTF.

The sample holds one count of this clone. The V call is TRBV28, the J call TRBJ2-3; D is possibly TRBD2 (5 bases). CDR1 is MDHEN and CDR2 is SYDVKM in the germline V gene. Between the trimmed V and J ends, which lost 4 bases and 0 bases, there was a span of 8 bases. The CDR3 length is 14 residues. The CDR3 DNA follows: TGTGCCAGCAGTTATCCGGGGAGCACAGATACGCAGTATTTT. Protein product: CASSYPGSTDTQYF. Using reference TRBV28 and TRBJ2-3 for the parts outside the CDR3, the full variable domain is DVKVTQSSRYLVKRTGEKVFLECVQDMDHENMFWYRQDPGLGLRLIYFSYDVKMKEKGDIPEGYSVSREKKERFSLILESASTNQTSMYLCASSYPGSTDTQYFGPGTRLTVL.